This TCR beta chain was profiled in a study of T-cell memory formation after mild COVID-19. On the study more broadly: Largely, TCR clusters stayed within a single donor.

The CDR3 is made up of 15 amino acids. Germline V CDR1 and CDR2: SGHRS, YFSETQ. The V segment lost 4 bases and the J segment 3 bases; nucleotides outside the gene matches: 7. The study's findings and limits: Shrinking CD4+ clones were chiefly CM and EM; CD8+ ones were chiefly EMRA. Cross-reactive memory apparently joined, as some responding clones appeared in pre-infection memory.

This clonotype was found many times. Its antigen remains unknown. From the 5' RACE reads, TCRdb called clonotypes with MiXCR, one entry per CDR3 protein. The sample has under 200,000 distinct CDR3 sequences; around a tenth are singletons. The chain links TRBV5-1 to TRBJ2-1; 7 positions match TRBD2. The TCR comes from a man between 18 and 35 years old who had mild COVID-19 (a few samples of this study predate the infection). Cell type and time point are not known. The material sequenced was PBMCs or a T cell subset sorted from them (not recorded which). The CDR3 DNA sequence: TGCGCCAGCAGCGCCACCGGGACTAACTACAATGAGCAGTTCTTC. It yields the protein CASSATGTNYNEQFF.